This T cell receptor (beta chain) was sequenced during a study of blood T cell repertoires in COVID-19. In the original processing: Cell counts per sample came from amplifying reference gene primers. This table comes from immunoSEQ multiplex PCR, and its TCRdb copy is limited to in-frame clones, with some not included. The D gene and trimming were derived from the DNA, and the V and J assignments and clone size from that table. The sample includes around 70,000 clones, 82% of them seen just once. This clone was seen only a few times. Trimming cost V 4 bases and J 1 base; bases outside gene matches: 7. The length of the CDR3 is 15 residues. Germline assignment: CDR1 SGHRS and CDR2 YFSETQ.

This clonotype originated in a woman aged 55-70 years with acute or convalescent COVID-19. J is TRBJ2-5 and V is TRBV5-1; 7 bases match TRBD1. The sample was peripheral blood. The CDR3 is CASSDGQDGQETQYF. In DNA form, the CDR3 reads TGCGCCAGCAGCGACGGACAGGACGGCCAAGAGACCCAGTACTTC. The full variable domain, rest sourced from reference TRBV5-1 and TRBJ2-5, is KAGVTQTPRYLIKTRGQQVTLSCSPISGHRSVSWYQQTPGQGLQFLFEYFSETQRNKGNFPGRFSGRQFSNSRSEMNVSTLELGDSALYLCASSDGQDGQETQYFGPGTRLLVL.